The sequence of this TCR beta chain was determined in a study of cytomegalovirus exposure and HLA in healthy donors. Notes on the study in general: Common viral pathogens seemed, in a later analysis, to connect with several of the most significant clusters. In a later analysis, productive TCRs from donors in an Asian-associated ancestry cluster reportedly carried fewer N-insertions than the cohort mean. Researchers catalogued 150 or so TCR beta chains as cytomegalovirus-associated.

The CDR3 consists of 14 residues. CDR1 and CDR2 (germline): SEHNR, FQNEAQ (reference sequence). This clone was seen a single time. Antigen: not known. Mismatch with germline at one junction end may stem from a read error. This cohort consisted of healthy bone marrow donors. Primers: 60 Vbeta forward and 13 Jbeta reverse. Generated by immunoSEQ multiplex PCR, the TCRdb table keeps only in-frame clones and is missing some. The sample contains roughly 180,000 clones, roughly 80% of which appear only once. This sequence originates from a woman between 18 and 29 years old in good health and CMV-seronegative. Specimen: PBMCs. V gene TRBV7-9 combines with J gene TRBJ2-7, with 9 bases fitting TRBD1. This CDR3 is CSSSEPGQGYEQYF. The CDR3 region has the DNA TGTTCCAGCAGCGAACCGGGACAGGGCTACGAGCAGTACTTC.